The clone carrying this TCR beta chain appeared once. This sample is part of a study of shared clonotypes between healthy human individuals. The CDR3 loop spans 13 amino acids. The germline CDR1 and CDR2 sequences are SEHNR and FQNEAQ (reference sequence). Trimming left V 4 bases short and J 2 bases short, with 6 bases between. Data came from immunoSEQ multiplex PCR; TCRdb stores just in-frame clones and leaves some out. This table has about 2 million clones, 85% to 95% appearing once. Free of recent acute infections or vaccinations, the donors were healthy HIV-negative adults. This sequence was found in a young man in good health. The J gene is TRBJ2-1, the V gene TRBV7-9; D may be TRBD2 (6 bases). The sequencing sample was made of naive CD4+ T cells sorted from blood. Subset denoted: CD45RA+ positively selected. CDR3 DNA: TGTGCCAGCAGCTGGGGGGCCTACAATGAGCAGTTCTTC. As protein: CASSWGAYNEQFF.